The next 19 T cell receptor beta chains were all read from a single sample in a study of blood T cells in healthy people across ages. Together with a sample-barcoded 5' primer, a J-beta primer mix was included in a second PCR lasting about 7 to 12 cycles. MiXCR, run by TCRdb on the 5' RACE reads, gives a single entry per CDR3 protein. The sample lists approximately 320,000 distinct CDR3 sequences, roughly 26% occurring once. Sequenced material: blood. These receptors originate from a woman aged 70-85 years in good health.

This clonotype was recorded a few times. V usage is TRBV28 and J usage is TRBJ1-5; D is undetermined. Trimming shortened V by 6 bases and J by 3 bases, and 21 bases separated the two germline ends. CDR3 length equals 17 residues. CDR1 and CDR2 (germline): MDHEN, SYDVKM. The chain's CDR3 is CASSPQSVGGLNQPQHF. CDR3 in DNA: TGTGCCAGCAGCCCACAATCGGTTGGCGGACTCAATCAGCCCCAGCATTTT.

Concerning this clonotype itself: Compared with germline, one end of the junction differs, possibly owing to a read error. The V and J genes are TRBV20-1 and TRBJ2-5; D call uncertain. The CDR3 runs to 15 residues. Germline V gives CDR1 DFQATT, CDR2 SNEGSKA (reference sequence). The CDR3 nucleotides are TGCAGTGCTAGAGAGAGTGGGTTCGAAATAGAGGCCCAGTACTTC. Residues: CSARESGFEIEAQYF.

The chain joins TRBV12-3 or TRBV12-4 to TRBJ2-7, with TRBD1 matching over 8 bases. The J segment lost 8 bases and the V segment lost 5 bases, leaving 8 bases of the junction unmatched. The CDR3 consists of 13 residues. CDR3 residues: CASSRQGSWKQYF. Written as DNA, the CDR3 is TGTGCCAGCAGTCGACAGGGGAGCTGGAAGCAGTACTTC.

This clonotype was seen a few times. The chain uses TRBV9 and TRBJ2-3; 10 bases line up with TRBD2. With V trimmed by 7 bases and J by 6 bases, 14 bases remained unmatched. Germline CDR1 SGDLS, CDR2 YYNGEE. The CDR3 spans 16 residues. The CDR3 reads CASSSGGGLAWDTQYF. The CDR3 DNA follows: TGTGCCAGCTCAAGTGGTGGGGGACTAGCGTGGGATACGCAGTATTTT.

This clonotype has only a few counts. The CDR3 DNA sequence: TGTGCCAGCAGTTTAGCGCAGTTGGCAGGGAGAATGGGGGAGCAGTTCTTC. As protein: CASSLAQLAGRMGEQFF. The chain links TRBV12-3 or TRBV12-4 to TRBJ2-5; perhaps D is TRBD1 or TRBD2 (5 bases each). The closer fit of TRBJ2-1 to the DNA end suggests the J call may be wrong. CDR3 length: 17 amino acids.

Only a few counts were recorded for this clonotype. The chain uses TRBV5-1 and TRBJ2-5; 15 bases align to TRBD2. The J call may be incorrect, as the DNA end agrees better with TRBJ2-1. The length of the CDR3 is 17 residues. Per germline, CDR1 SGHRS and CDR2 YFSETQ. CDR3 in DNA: TGCGCCAGCAGCTCGGGACTAGCGGGAGGCTCCAAAGGGGGCCAGTTCTTC. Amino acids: CASSSGLAGGSKGGQFF.

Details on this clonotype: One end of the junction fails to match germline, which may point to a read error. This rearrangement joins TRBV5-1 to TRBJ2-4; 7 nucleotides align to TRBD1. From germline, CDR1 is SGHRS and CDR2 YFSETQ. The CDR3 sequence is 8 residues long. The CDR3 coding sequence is TGCGCCAGCAGCTTACAGGGGTTC. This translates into CASSLQGF.

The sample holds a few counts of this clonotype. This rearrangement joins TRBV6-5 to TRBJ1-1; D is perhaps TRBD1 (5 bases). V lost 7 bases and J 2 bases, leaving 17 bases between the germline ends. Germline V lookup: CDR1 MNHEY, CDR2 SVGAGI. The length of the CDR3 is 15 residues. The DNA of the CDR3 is TGTGCCAGCAAGAACGGGGGGGTAGGTAACACTGAAGCTTTCTTT. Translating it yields CASKNGGVGNTEAFF.

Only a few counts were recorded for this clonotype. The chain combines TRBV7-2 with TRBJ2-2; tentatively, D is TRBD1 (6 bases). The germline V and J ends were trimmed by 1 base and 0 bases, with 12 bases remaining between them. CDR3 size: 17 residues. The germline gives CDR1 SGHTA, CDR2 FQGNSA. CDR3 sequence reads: CASSLGGNRANTGELFF. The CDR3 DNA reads TGTGCCAGCAGCTTAGGGGGGAACAGGGCGAACACCGGGGAGCTGTTTTTT.

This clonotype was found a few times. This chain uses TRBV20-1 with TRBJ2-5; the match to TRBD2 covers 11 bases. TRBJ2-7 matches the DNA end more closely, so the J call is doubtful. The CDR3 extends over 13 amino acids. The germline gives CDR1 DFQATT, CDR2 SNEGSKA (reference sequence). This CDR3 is CSVTGTSGYEQYF. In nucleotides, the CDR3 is TGCAGTGTCACCGGGACTAGCGGCTACGAGCAGTACTTC.

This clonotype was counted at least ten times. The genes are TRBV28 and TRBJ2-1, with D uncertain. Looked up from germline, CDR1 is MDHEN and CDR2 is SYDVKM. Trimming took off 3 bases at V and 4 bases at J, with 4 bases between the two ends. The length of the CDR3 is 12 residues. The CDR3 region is CASSFGYNEQFF. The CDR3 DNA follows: TGTGCCAGCAGTTTTGGGTACAATGAGCAGTTCTTC.

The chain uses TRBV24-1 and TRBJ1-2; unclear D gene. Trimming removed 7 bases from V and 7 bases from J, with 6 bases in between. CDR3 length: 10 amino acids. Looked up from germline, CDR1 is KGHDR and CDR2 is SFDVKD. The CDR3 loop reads CATSVFGYTF. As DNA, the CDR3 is TGTGCCACCAGCGTTTTTGGCTACACCTTC.

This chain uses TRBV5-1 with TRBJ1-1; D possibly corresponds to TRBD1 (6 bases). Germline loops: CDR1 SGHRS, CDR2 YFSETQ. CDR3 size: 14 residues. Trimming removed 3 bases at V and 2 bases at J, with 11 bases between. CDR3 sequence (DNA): TGCGCCAGCAGCTCGCTCAGGGGCAACACTGAAGCTTTCTTT. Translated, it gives CASSSLRGNTEAFF.

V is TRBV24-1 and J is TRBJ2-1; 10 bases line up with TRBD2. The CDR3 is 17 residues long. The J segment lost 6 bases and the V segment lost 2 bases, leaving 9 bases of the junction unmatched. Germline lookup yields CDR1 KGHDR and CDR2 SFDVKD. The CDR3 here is CATSDSSTSGFSNEQFF. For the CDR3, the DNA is TGTGCCACCAGTGATTCTTCGACTAGCGGGTTCAGCAATGAGCAGTTCTTC.

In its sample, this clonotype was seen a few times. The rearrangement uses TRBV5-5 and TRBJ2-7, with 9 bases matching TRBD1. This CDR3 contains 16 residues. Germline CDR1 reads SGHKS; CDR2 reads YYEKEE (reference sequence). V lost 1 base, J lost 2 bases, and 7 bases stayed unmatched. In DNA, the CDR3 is TGTGCCAGCAGCTTGTCGGGACAGGGCAGTACCTACGAGCAGTACTTC. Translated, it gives CASSLSGQGSTYEQYF.

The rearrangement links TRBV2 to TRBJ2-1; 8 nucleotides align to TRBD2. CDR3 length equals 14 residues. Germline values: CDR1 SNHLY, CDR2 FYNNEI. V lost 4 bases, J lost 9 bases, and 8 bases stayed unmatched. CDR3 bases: TGTGCCAGCAGTGTGATTGCGGGAGGTACTGAGCAGTTCTTC. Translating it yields CASSVIAGGTEQFF. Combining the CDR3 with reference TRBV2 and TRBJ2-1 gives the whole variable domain EPEVTQTPSHQVTQMGQEVILRCVPISNHLYFYWYRQILGQKVEFLVSFYNNEISEKSEIFDDQFSVERPDGSNFTLKIRSTKLEDSAMYFCASSVIAGGTEQFFGPGTRLTVL.

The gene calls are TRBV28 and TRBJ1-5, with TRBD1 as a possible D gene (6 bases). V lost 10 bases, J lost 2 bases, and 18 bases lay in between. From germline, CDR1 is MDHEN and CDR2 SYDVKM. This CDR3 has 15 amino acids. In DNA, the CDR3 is TGTGCCATCGCGCTACAGGGAGTAGGCAATCAGCCCCAGCATTTT. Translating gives CAIALQGVGNQPQHF. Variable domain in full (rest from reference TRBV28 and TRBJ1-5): DVKVTQSSRYLVKRTGEKVFLECVQDMDHENMFWYRQDPGLGLRLIYFSYDVKMKEKGDIPEGYSVSREKKERFSLILESASTNQTSMYLCAIALQGVGNQPQHFGDGTRLSIL.

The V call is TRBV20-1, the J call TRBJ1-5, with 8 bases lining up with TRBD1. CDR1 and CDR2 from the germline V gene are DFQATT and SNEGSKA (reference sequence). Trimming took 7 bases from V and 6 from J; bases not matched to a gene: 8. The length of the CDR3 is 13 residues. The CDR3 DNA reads TGCAGTGTTAGGGAACAGGGGGGTCAGCCCCAGCATTTT. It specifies CSVREQGGQPQHF.

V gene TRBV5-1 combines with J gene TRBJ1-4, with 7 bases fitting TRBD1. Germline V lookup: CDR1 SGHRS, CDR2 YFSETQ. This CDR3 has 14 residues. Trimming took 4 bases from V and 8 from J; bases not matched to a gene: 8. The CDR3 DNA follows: TGCGCCAGCAGCCCCGGACAGGTCTGGGAAAAACTGTTTTTT. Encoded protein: CASSPGQVWEKLFF.